Listed below are T cell receptor beta chains from one sample, sequenced in a study of CD8 T cells in ankylosing spondylitis. One entry per CDR3 protein, called by TCRdb with MiXCR from the 5' RACE reads. The sample consists of around 22,000 distinct CDR3 sequences, 10% to 15% of them appearing once. The specimen was blood. The receptors here all came from a male donor with ankylosing spondylitis or in good health (not recorded which). Each CDR3 is given with its conserved first and last residue. The order of the fields is V gene, clone size, D gene, J gene, CDR3 protein, CDR3 DNA. D genes are given only for firm matches. The size of a clone is reported for some rows only, either as once, few or many, or as a class for expanded clones.

TRBV28,many,TRBD1,TRBJ2-3,CASSLLGQGTQYF,TGTGCCAGCAGTTTATTAGGACAGGGCACGCAGTATTTT
TRBV20-1,few,.,TRBJ2-2,CSARVLAVTGELFF,TGCAGTGCTAGAGTACTAGCCGTCACCGGGGAGCTGTTTTTT
TRBV7-8,.,TRBD2,TRBJ2-3,CASSLGRGNTDTQYF,TGTGCCAGCAGCTTAGGGCGGGGGAACACAGATACGCAGTATTTT
TRBV20-1,.,.,TRBJ2-3,CSALGRDYTDTQYF,TGCAGTGCTTTAGGGCGGGATTACACAGATACGCAGTATTTT
TRBV12-3/TRBV12-4,.,TRBD1,TRBJ2-2,CASNLAGTANTGELFF,TGTGCCAGCAACCTGGCCGGGACAGCAAACACCGGGGAGCTGTTTTTT
TRBV18,.,TRBD2,TRBJ2-3,CASSPYASGGTTDTQYF,TGTGCCAGCTCACCATATGCCAGCGGGGGTACCACAGATACGCAGTATTTT
TRBV5-1,.,.,TRBJ2-1,CASMGLASSGEQFF,TGCGCCAGCATGGGGCTTGCGTCTTCTGGTGAGCAGTTCTTC
TRBV28,few,.,TRBJ2-3,CATWTGDTDTQYF,TGTGCCACCTGGACGGGGGACACAGATACGCAGTATTTT
TRBV12-3/TRBV12-4,few,.,TRBJ2-1,CASSLWGRGGGEQFF,TGTGCCAGCAGTTTATGGGGGAGAGGAGGTGGTGAGCAGTTCTTC
TRBV6-1,many,TRBD2,TRBJ2-7,CASSAGLVQWEQYF,TGTGCCAGCAGTGCGGGACTAGTCCAGTGGGAGCAGTACTTC
TRBV5-4,few,TRBD1,TRBJ2-3,CASSAGQGEGTDTQYF,TGTGCCAGCAGCGCCGGACAGGGGGAGGGAACAGATACGCAGTATTTT
TRBV7-2,many,TRBD2,TRBJ2-1,CASSPSGGAYNEQFF,TGTGCCAGCAGCCCTAGCGGGGGGGCCTACAATGAGCAGTTCTTC
TRBV20-1,many,.,TRBJ2-2,CSARSGTGELFF,TGCAGTGCTAGATCTGGCACCGGGGAGCTGTTTTTT
TRBV20-1,few,.,TRBJ2-4,CSAKSGAKNIQYF,TGCAGTGCTAAATCCGGAGCCAAAAACATTCAGTACTTC
TRBV12-3/TRBV12-4,many,.,TRBJ2-2,CASSLNGPGIAGELFF,TGTGCCAGCAGTTTAAATGGGCCAGGGATCGCCGGGGAGCTGTTTTTT
TRBV6-6,.,.,TRBJ1-5,CASSGGRNQPQHF,TGTGCCAGCAGCGGGGGGAGAAATCAGCCCCAGCATTTT
TRBV7-2,.,TRBD1,TRBJ1-5,CASSPGQVNQPQHF,TGTGCCAGCAGCCCAGGACAGGTCAATCAGCCCCAGCATTTT
TRBV29-1,.,.,TRBJ2-3,CSVAARLRDWEGQYF,TGCAGCGTTGCCGCGCGACTCCGGGACTGGGAAGGGCAGTATTTT
TRBV2,many,.,TRBJ2-5,CASSGELQETQYF,TGTGCCAGCAGTGGGGAACTCCAAGAGACCCAGTACTTC
TRBV20-1,many,.,TRBJ2-2,CSAYQQGYTGELFF,TGCAGTGCTTACCAACAGGGATACACCGGGGAGCTGTTTTTT
TRBV5-1,many,TRBD2,TRBJ2-2,CASSRGAGELFF,TGCGCCAGCAGCCGGGGGGCCGGGGAGCTGTTTTTT
TRBV6-5,many,.,TRBJ2-4,CASSSRGSAKNIQYF,TGTGCCAGCAGTTCCCGGGGGTCAGCCAAAAACATTCAGTACTTC
TRBV12-3/TRBV12-4,few,.,TRBJ2-7,CASSTNPSSTSTRYF,TGTGCCAGCAGCACTAACCCCAGCTCCACCTCGACTCGGTACTTC
TRBV20-1,few,.,TRBJ2-4,CSANVWGGQNIQYF,TGCAGTGCTAACGTCTGGGGGGGCCAAAACATTCAGTACTTC
TRBV20-1,many,.,TRBJ1-2,CSARDWAGERQGYTF,TGCAGTGCTAGAGATTGGGCAGGGGAAAGACAAGGCTACACCTTC
TRBV27,.,TRBD1,TRBJ1-4,CASTRSMGQGNEKLFF,TGTGCCAGCACCCGATCGATGGGACAGGGGAATGAAAAACTGTTTTTT
TRBV7-2,many,.,TRBJ1-1,CASSLVAFSGTEAFF,TGTGCCAGCAGCTTAGTTGCCTTTTCGGGGACTGAAGCTTTCTTT
TRBV6-2/TRBV6-3,many,.,TRBJ1-5,CASSPRAGVRKPQHF,TGTGCCAGCAGCCCCAGGGCCGGGGTTCGCAAGCCCCAGCATTTT
TRBV10-3,many,TRBD2,TRBJ2-1,CAIRLAGGSNEQFF,TGTGCCATCAGGTTAGCGGGAGGGAGCAATGAGCAGTTCTTC
TRBV12-3/TRBV12-4,many,.,TRBJ2-5,CASSLGLVAQETQYF,TGTGCCAGCAGTTTAGGACTAGTCGCCCAAGAGACCCAGTACTTC
TRBV20-1,.,.,TRBJ1-1,CSARGTNTEAFF,TGCAGTGCTAGAGGCACGAACACTGAAGCTTTCTTT
TRBV4-2,few,.,TRBJ2-5,CASSQDRTGPKTQYF,TGTGCCAGCAGCCAAGATAGGACTGGCCCCAAGACCCAGTACTTC
TRBV7-9,.,.,TRBJ2-4,CASSADTAKNIQYF,TGTGCCAGCAGCGCCGACACCGCCAAAAACATTCAGTACTTC
TRBV25-1,many,.,TRBJ2-3,CASSDTARTDTQYF,TGTGCCAGCAGTGATACAGCCCGCACAGATACGCAGTATTTT
TRBV5-1,many,TRBD2,TRBJ2-5,CASSNGLAEETQYF,TGCGCCAGCAGCAACGGACTAGCGGAAGAGACCCAGTACTTC
TRBV9,many,.,TRBJ2-2,CASSVGLSTGELFF,TGTGCCAGCAGCGTAGGGTTGAGCACCGGGGAGCTGTTTTTT
TRBV4-2,few,.,TRBJ1-2,CASSQDQGYWGYTF,TGTGCCAGCAGCCAGGATCAGGGGTATTGGGGCTACACCTTC
TRBV5-5,many,.,TRBJ2-1,CASSLGGLRQYNEQFF,TGTGCCAGCAGCTTGGGAGGGCTACGTCAATACAATGAGCAGTTCTTC
TRBV7-9,few,.,TRBJ2-1,CASSLVTTVGDEQFF,TGTGCCAGCAGCTTAGTGACGACAGTGGGGGATGAGCAGTTCTTC
TRBV7-3,many,TRBD2,TRBJ2-1,CASSPLAGWSRSYNEQFF,TGTGCCAGCAGCCCCCTAGCGGGGTGGTCCCGCTCCTACAATGAGCAGTTCTTC
TRBV25-1,many,TRBD2,TRBJ2-1,CASSEGSGGHNEQFF,TGTGCCAGCAGTGAAGGTAGCGGGGGACACAATGAGCAGTTCTTC
TRBV11-2,.,.,TRBJ1-6,CASSLGAGNSPLHF,TGTGCCAGCAGCTTAGGGGCTGGCAATTCACCCCTCCACTTT
TRBV13,few,TRBD2,TRBJ2-1,CASSLEGGGNPLNEQFF,TGTGCCAGCAGCTTAGAGGGCGGGGGGAACCCCTTAAATGAGCAGTTCTTC
TRBV7-3,many,TRBD1,TRBJ2-3,CASSLAGTVTDTQYF,TGTGCCAGCAGCTTGGCCGGGACAGTTACGGATACGCAGTATTTT
TRBV12-3/TRBV12-4,many,.,TRBJ2-2,CASRTPNTGELFF,TGTGCCAGCCGGACACCGAACACCGGGGAGCTGTTTTTT